Listed below are T cell receptor beta chains from one sample, sequenced in a study of control samples from healthy donors and cancer patients. Here immunoSEQ multiplex PCR was the method, and the copy in TCRdb shows in-frame clones only, minus some. The sample consists of roughly 80,000 clones, roughly 90% of them appearing once. The sample consisted of blood. The receptors here all came from a woman between 45 and 60 years old in good health. CDR3s include the opening cysteine and the closing phenylalanine or tryptophan. D genes are given only for firm matches. The size of a clone is reported for some rows only, either as once, few or many, or as a class for expanded clones.

CDR3nt,CDR3aa,v_gene,d_gene,j_gene,abundance
TGTGCCAGCAGCTCCAATACCGTGAAACTGTTTTTT,CASSSNTVKLFF,TRBV7-9,.,TRBJ1-4,.
TGCGCCAGCAGCCAAGAAGGCGCAGGCTCGGGACAGCCCCAGCATTTT,CASSQEGAGSGQPQHF,TRBV4-1,.,TRBJ1-5,.
TGTGCCAGCAGCCAAGAGGCGTACCAGCTAATCTTC,CASSQEAYQLIF,TRBV3-1/TRBV3-2,.,TRBJ2-1,.
TGTGCCAGCAGAGACGAGGACAGGCCTAACACTGAAGCTTTCTTT,CASRDEDRPNTEAFF,TRBV2,TRBD1,TRBJ1-1,few
TGCGCCAGCAGCTTGCGAGCCGGAGCGGCCACCGGGGAGCTGTTTTTT,CASSLRAGAATGELFF,TRBV5-1,.,TRBJ2-2,.
TGTGCCAGCAGTAAAGGACAGTACAGTGAAAAACTGTTTTTT,CASSKGQYSEKLFF,TRBV2,.,TRBJ1-4,.
TGCGCCTGCGAGGGAAGCACAGATACGCAGTATTTT,CACEGSTDTQYF,TRBV29-1,.,TRBJ2-3,.
TGCAGTGCTAGTGTCGGGTGGGGCACAGATACGCAGTATTTT,CSASVGWGTDTQYF,TRBV20-1,.,TRBJ2-3,.
TGTGCCAGCAGCTTTTTATCGGGTCTTAGCTCCTACAATGAGCAGTTCTTC,CASSFLSGLSSYNEQFF,TRBV5-6,.,TRBJ2-1,.
TGCGCCAGCAGCCCAAAGACAGGGGGCGATACTGAAGCTTTCTTT,CASSPKTGGDTEAFF,TRBV4-1,TRBD1,TRBJ1-1,.
TGTGCCAGTAGCTTAAGACCGACGACCTCCTACGAGCAGTACTTC,CASSLRPTTSYEQYF,TRBV19,.,TRBJ2-7,.
TGTGCCAGTAGGACCCCGGATCGGAATTCACCCCTCCACTTT,CASRTPDRNSPLHF,TRBV19,.,TRBJ1-6,.
TGTGCCAGCAGATCCAGAGGCAGGGTACCGGGGGAGCTGTTTTTT,CASRSRGRVPGELFF,TRBV7-9,.,TRBJ2-2,few
TGTGCCAGCAGCCAAGTTCGTTCCTCCCTCTCTGGAAACACCATATATTTT,CASSQVRSSLSGNTIYF,TRBV3-1/TRBV3-2,.,TRBJ1-3,.
TGTGCCAGCACTCAGGGGGATTCACCCCTCCACTTT,CASTQGDSPLHF,TRBV6-5,TRBD1,TRBJ1-6,.
TGTGCCAGCAGCCTGAGTCCTGGGGCCAACGTCCTGACTTTC,CASSLSPGANVLTF,TRBV6-5,.,TRBJ2-6,.
TGTGCCAGCTCAAGGACAGGGTCCCCCAACGAGCAGTACTTC,CASSRTGSPNEQYF,TRBV18,TRBD1,TRBJ2-7,once
TGTGCCAGTAGTCGAGCTTTAGCGGACACCGGGGAGCTGTTTTTT,CASSRALADTGELFF,TRBV19,.,TRBJ2-2,.
TGTGCCATCAGTGAGCAACAGGGGAGCCAGCCCCAGCATTTT,CAISEQQGSQPQHF,TRBV10-3,TRBD1,TRBJ1-5,.
TGTGCCAGCATCTCCGGCTACGAGCAGTACTTC,CASISGYEQYF,TRBV5-6,.,TRBJ2-7,few
TGTGCCACCCACCAACCCGGGGTGGGGAACACTGAAGCTTTCTTT,CATHQPGVGNTEAFF,TRBV2,.,TRBJ1-1,.
TGTGCCAGCAGTGAAGGATCGAATCCCGGAAACACCATATATTTT,CASSEGSNPGNTIYF,TRBV2,.,TRBJ1-3,.
TGTGCCAGCTCACCCGGCTTCCAGGAAAAACTGTTTTTT,CASSPGFQEKLFF,TRBV18,.,TRBJ1-4,.
TGTGCCAGCAGCCAGGAGCGGACAGGGGGCGTTTCACCCCTCCACTTT,CASSQERTGGVSPLHF,TRBV3-1/TRBV3-2,TRBD1,TRBJ1-6,.
TGTGCCAGCAGTGCCCCGGGGGACGCTAAGGGCGAGCAGTACTTC,CASSAPGDAKGEQYF,TRBV28,.,TRBJ2-7,.
TGTGCCAGCAGTTATGGGTCAGGAAACACCATATATTTT,CASSYGSGNTIYF,TRBV12-3/TRBV12-4,.,TRBJ1-3,.
TGTGCCAGCAGCCCCCGAGACGAGCAGTACTTC,CASSPRDEQYF,TRBV5-8,.,TRBJ2-7,.
TGTGCCAGCACCTTATCGGGACAGGGTACCTCACCCCTCCACTTT,CASTLSGQGTSPLHF,TRBV6-5,TRBD1,TRBJ1-6,once
TGTGCCAGCAGTTTATCGAGGGGGGGAGAAGCTTTCTTT,CASSLSRGGEAFF,TRBV27,.,TRBJ1-1,.
TGTGCCAGCAGCGTAGTTCTGGGGGGAACCGGGGAGCTGTTTTTT,CASSVVLGGTGELFF,TRBV9,.,TRBJ2-2,.
TGCGCCAGCAGTGGATCAGGGGGAGCTTTCTTT,CASSGSGGAFF,TRBV10-1,TRBD1,TRBJ1-1,.
TGCGCCAGCAGCACTGGAGGGTTTTTAGCGGGGGGTGAGACCGGGGAGCTGTTTTTT,CASSTGGFLAGGETGELFF,TRBV5-1,TRBD2,TRBJ2-2,few
TGCAGCGTGGGAGCCCAAACAGGGGGCTACGAGCAGTACTTC,CSVGAQTGGYEQYF,TRBV29-1,TRBD1,TRBJ2-7,.
TGTGCCAGCTGGACTAGCGGGGTACCAGATACGCAGTATTTT,CASWTSGVPDTQYF,TRBV27,TRBD2,TRBJ2-3,.
TGTGCCAGCAGTCCGGGACAGGGCTATGGCTACACCTTC,CASSPGQGYGYTF,TRBV12-3/TRBV12-4,TRBD1,TRBJ1-2,.
TGTGCCAGCAGCTACATGGGGGAGCAGTACTTC,CASSYMGEQYF,TRBV5-6,.,TRBJ2-7,.
TGTGCCATCAGACCGGGACAGGGGCAAAAGGCAACTAATGAAAAACTGTTTTTT,CAIRPGQGQKATNEKLFF,TRBV10-3,TRBD1,TRBJ1-4,.
TGTGCCAGCAGTGTGGACAGGGCTAACTATGGCTACACCTTC,CASSVDRANYGYTF,TRBV2,TRBD1,TRBJ1-2,.
TGCAGTGCTAGTTACAGGGCCTACGAGCAGTACTTC,CSASYRAYEQYF,TRBV20-1,.,TRBJ2-7,.
TGTGCCAGCAGTGAAAAGGGGGTTCAGCCCCAGCATTTT,CASSEKGVQPQHF,TRBV2,.,TRBJ1-5,.
TGTGCCAGCAGCGTAGGTTTGGGAGATGAGCAGTTCTTC,CASSVGLGDEQFF,TRBV9,.,TRBJ2-1,.
TGTGCCAGCAGCTTACTTCGAACCAGGGCCGATACGCAGTATTTT,CASSLLRTRADTQYF,TRBV11-2,.,TRBJ2-3,once